What follows is one T cell receptor beta chain and its context. The repertoire was sequenced with immunoSEQ multiplex PCR; TCRdb's copy has only in-frame clones and lacks some. The data contain about 190,000 clones, roughly four fifths of them seen just once; the ten biggest clones take up over 10%. The data are from a study of blood T cell repertoires in COVID-19. Per the germline V gene, CDR1 is MGHDK and CDR2 is SYGVNS. V shed 2 bases and J shed 10 bases, with 15 bases lying between them. This CDR3 comprises 14 residues. The chain couples TRBV25-1 to TRBJ2-1, with a possible D match to TRBD2 (7 bases). Input material: peripheral blood. The TCR sequence derives from a woman between 50 and 59 years old with acute or convalescent COVID-19. The CDR3 region is CASSEGGGGWEQFF. CDR3 DNA sequence: TGTGCCAGCAGTGAAGGTGGGGGGGGCTGGGAGCAGTTCTTC.